These T cell receptor beta chains were read from a single sample in a study of blood T cells in healthy people across ages. Each CDR3 protein is one row after TCRdb ran MiXCR on the 5' RACE reads. The data hold around 1,000,000 distinct CDR3 sequences, with about 23% observed a single time. This same sample was also taken into another study, of T cells of mothers and their children.

The material sequenced was blood. The receptors originated from a girl aged 2-10 years in good health. Each CDR3 is given without its conserved first and last residue. Each record gives: clone size, J gene, CDR3 length, D gene, V gene, CDR3 protein. D genes are given only for firm matches. Some rows have no size entry. The others give once, few or many, or a class for an expanded clone.

size: -
J: TRBJ2-3
length: 12
D: TRBD1
V: TRBV5-1
CDR3: ACSRDRNTDTQY

size: few
J: TRBJ2-1
length: 14
D: TRBD1
V: TRBV4-3
CDR3: ASSQEAGGAYNEQF

size: few
J: -
length: 13
D: -
V: TRBV7-9
CDR3: ASSFGSILSYEQY

size: few
J: TRBJ2-4
length: 10
D: -
V: TRBV12-5
CDR3: ASEGPKNIQY

size: -
J: TRBJ1-3
length: 9
D: -
V: TRBV20-1
CDR3: SALTGNTIY

size: -
J: TRBJ1-1
length: 11
D: -
V: TRBV15
CDR3: ATSSGRDTEAF

size: -
J: TRBJ2-4
length: 17
D: TRBD2
V: TRBV7-2
CDR3: ASSSERLAGGLGKNIQY

size: few
J: TRBJ2-1
length: 13
D: TRBD2
V: TRBV11-2
CDR3: ASSLTSSGHNEQF

size: few
J: TRBJ2-3
length: 11
D: TRBD2
V: TRBV10-3
CDR3: ATRGGPGDTQY

size: -
J: TRBJ1-1
length: 12
D: -
V: TRBV28
CDR3: ASSLSLGGPGAF

size: once
J: TRBJ2-3
length: 13
D: -
V: TRBV7-2
CDR3: ASSLQRPPTDTQY

size: -
J: TRBJ1-1
length: 9
D: -
V: TRBV29-1
CDR3: SVQGGTEAF

size: -
J: TRBJ2-2
length: 14
D: -
V: TRBV20-1
CDR3: SARDSSGEYTGELF

size: few
J: TRBJ2-2
length: 14
D: -
V: TRBV7-3
CDR3: ASSYSVPQNTGELF

size: few
J: TRBJ2-1
length: 10
D: -
V: TRBV29-1
CDR3: SVAGGLDEQF

size: -
J: TRBJ2-1
length: 17
D: -
V: TRBV7-6
CDR3: ASSLARLEGRYSYNEQF

size: -
J: TRBJ1-1
length: 11
D: -
V: TRBV7-8
CDR3: ASNGQLNTEAF

size: -
J: TRBJ2-1
length: 12
D: -
V: TRBV7-9
CDR3: ASSPTDSLNKQF

size: -
J: TRBJ1-1
length: 13
D: -
V: TRBV29-1
CDR3: SVEGRMDWYTEAF

size: few
J: TRBJ1-3
length: 13
D: -
V: TRBV27
CDR3: ASSFIGGSGNTIY

size: -
J: TRBJ1-2
length: 11
D: -
V: TRBV6-6
CDR3: ASSLGELYGYT

size: -
J: TRBJ1-1
length: 13
D: -
V: TRBV6-6
CDR3: ASSSPGHSNTEAF

size: few
J: TRBJ1-1
length: 13
D: TRBD1
V: TRBV9
CDR3: ASSVPGQGGGEAF

size: few
J: TRBJ1-1
length: 12
D: -
V: TRBV20-1
CDR3: SARPGGYDTEAF

size: -
J: TRBJ2-4
length: 10
D: -
V: TRBV20-1
CDR3: SAPGGNGIQY

size: -
J: TRBJ2-7
length: 14
D: TRBD2
V: TRBV20-1
CDR3: SAERTSGIQGWEQY

size: -
J: TRBJ1-5
length: 10
D: -
V: TRBV29-1
CDR3: SVAGYNQPQH

size: few
J: TRBJ2-2
length: 15
D: -
V: TRBV4-1
CDR3: ASSRTSAGLNTGELF

size: -
J: TRBJ2-7
length: 11
D: TRBD2
V: TRBV20-1
CDR3: SVESSGSYEQY

size: -
J: TRBJ2-1
length: 13
D: -
V: TRBV4-3
CDR3: ASSQDWVVNNEQF

size: few
J: TRBJ2-2
length: 11
D: -
V: TRBV27
CDR3: ASGRIYTGELF

size: -
J: TRBJ1-4
length: 12
D: -
V: TRBV7-6
CDR3: ASSLVAGDEKLF

size: -
J: TRBJ2-1
length: 14
D: TRBD2
V: TRBV20-1
CDR3: SARDLAGVRFNEQF

size: few
J: TRBJ2-7
length: 12
D: -
V: TRBV27
CDR3: ASSDRGPGYEQY

size: -
J: TRBJ2-5
length: 12
D: -
V: TRBV12-3/TRBV12-4
CDR3: ASSLGRVRQTQY